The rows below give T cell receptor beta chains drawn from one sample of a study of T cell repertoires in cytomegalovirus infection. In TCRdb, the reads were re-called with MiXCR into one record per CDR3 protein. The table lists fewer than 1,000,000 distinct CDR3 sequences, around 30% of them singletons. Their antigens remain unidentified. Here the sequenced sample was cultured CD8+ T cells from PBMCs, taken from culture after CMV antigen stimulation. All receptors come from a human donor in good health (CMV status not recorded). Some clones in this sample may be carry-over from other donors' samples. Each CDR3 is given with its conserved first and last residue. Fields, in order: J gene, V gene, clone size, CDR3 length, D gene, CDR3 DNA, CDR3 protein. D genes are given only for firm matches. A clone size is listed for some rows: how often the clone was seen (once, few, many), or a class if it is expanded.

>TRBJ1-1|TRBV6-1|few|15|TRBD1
TGTGCCAGCAGTGAACTATGGCAGGGGGCTGTTGAAGCTTTCTTT
CASSELWQGAVEAFF
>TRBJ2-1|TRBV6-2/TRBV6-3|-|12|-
TGTGCCAGCGCCGGGTTCGTCAATGAGCAGTTCTTC
CASAGFVNEQFF
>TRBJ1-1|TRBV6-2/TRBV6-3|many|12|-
TGTGCCAGCAGGGGACAGAACACTGAAGCTTTCTTT
CASRGQNTEAFF
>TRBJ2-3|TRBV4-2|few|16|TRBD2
TGTGCCAGCAGCGCTCTATATAGCGGGGGGCCAGATACGCAGTATTTT
CASSALYSGGPDTQYF
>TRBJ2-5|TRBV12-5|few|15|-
TGTGCTAGTGGTTTGGCCCCGGACAACCAAGAGACCCAGTACTTC
CASGLAPDNQETQYF
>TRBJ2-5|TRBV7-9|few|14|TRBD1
TGTGCCAGCAGCTTACCAGGGGGCGGGGAGACCCAGTACTTC
CASSLPGGGETQYF
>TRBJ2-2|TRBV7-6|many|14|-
TGTGCCAGCAGCCAACACGAGGCCACCGGGGAGCTGTTTTTT
CASSQHEATGELFF
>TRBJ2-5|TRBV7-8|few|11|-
TGTGCCAGCAGCCCTGGGGATGGCGCCAACTTC
CASSPGDGANF
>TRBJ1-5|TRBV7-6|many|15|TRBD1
TGTGCCAGCAGCTTAGCGGGACAGGGTGCTCAGCCCCAGCATTTT
CASSLAGQGAQPQHF
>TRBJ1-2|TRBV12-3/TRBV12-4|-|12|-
TGTGCCAGCAGGTTAGGGGGCTATGGCTACACCTTC
CASRLGGYGYTF
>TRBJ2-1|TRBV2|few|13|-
TGTGCCTCCCTGGAGTTAACAGGCCATGAGCAGTTCTTC
CASLELTGHEQFF
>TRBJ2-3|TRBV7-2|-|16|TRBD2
TGTACCAGCAGCCCTAGCGGGGGATTACCCACAGATACGCAGTATTTT
CTSSPSGGLPTDTQYF
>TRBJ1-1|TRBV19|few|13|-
TGTGCCAGTAGTCCAGGGATGGGCACTGAAGCTTTCTTT
CASSPGMGTEAFF
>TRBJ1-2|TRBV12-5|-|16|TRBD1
TGTGCTAGTGGTTGGTCCACGGACAGGGATAATGATGGCTACACCTTC
CASGWSTDRDNDGYTF
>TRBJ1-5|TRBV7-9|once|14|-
TGTGTCAGCAGCCCGAGCGGACAGCATCAGCCCCAGCATTTT
CVSSPSGQHQPQHF
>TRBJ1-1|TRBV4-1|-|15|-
TGCGCCAGCAGCCAAGCTCTAGGGGTTGGGACTGAAGCTTTCTTT
CASSQALGVGTEAFF
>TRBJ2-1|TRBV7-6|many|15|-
TGTGCCAGCAGCTTAGTGGCAGGGGAAGGCAATGAGCAGTTCTTC
CASSLVAGEGNEQFF
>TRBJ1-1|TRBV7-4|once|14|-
TGTGTCAGCAGCTCAAGAGACAGGCACACTGAAGCTTTCTTT
CVSSSRDRHTEAFF
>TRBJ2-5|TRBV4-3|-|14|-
TGCGCCAGCAGCGACGGGGGACCTCAAGAGACCCAGTACTTC
CASSDGGPQETQYF
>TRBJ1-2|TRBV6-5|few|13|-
TGTGCCAGCAGTTACTCGTTGATAAATGGCTACACCTTC
CASSYSLINGYTF
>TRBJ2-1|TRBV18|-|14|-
TGTGCCAGCTCACCTGGGACCGGCGACAATGAGCAGTTCTTC
CASSPGTGDNEQFF
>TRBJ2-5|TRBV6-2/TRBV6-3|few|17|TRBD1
TGTGCCAGCAGTCTCGGACAGGGGGCAGGGACAAAAGAGACCCAGTACTTC
CASSLGQGAGTKETQYF
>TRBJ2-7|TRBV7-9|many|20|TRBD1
TGTGCCAGCAGCTTACCAGCCGGGACAGGACCTCCCCGAGGAGGCTACGAGCAGTACTTC
CASSLPAGTGPPRGGYEQYF
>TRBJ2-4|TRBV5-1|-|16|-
TGCGCCAGCAGAACGATGGAAGATCGGGCCAAAAACATTCAGTACTTC
CASRTMEDRAKNIQYF
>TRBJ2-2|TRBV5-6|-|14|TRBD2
TGTGCCAGCAGCTACGGGAGGCCCGCGGGGGAGCTGTTTTTT
CASSYGRPAGELFF
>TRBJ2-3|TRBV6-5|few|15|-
TGTGCCAGCAGTTACTCGTGGGCGAGCACAGATACGCAGTATTTT
CASSYSWASTDTQYF
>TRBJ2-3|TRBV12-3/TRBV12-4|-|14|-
TGTGCCAGCAGTTTAGCGGGCCCTAGCGATACGCAGTATTTT
CASSLAGPSDTQYF
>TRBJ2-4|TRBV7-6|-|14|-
TGTGCCAGCAGCTCCCCCCGGGACGTAAACATTCAGTACTTC
CASSSPRDVNIQYF
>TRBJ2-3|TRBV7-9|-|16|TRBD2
TGTGCCAGCAGCTTAACCGAAGCGGGGATCACAGATACGCAGTATTTT
CASSLTEAGITDTQYF
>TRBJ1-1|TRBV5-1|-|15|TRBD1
TGCGCCAGCAGGGAATGGACAGGGGCGAGCACTGAAGCTTTCTTT
CASREWTGASTEAFF
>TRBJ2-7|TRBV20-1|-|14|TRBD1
TGCAGTGCTAGAGATAGAGAGACAGGGGACGAGCAGTACTTC
CSARDRETGDEQYF
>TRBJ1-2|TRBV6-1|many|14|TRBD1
TGTGCCAGCAGTGCGACAGGGGTCGCCTATGGCTACACCTTC
CASSATGVAYGYTF
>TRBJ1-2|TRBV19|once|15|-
TGTGCCAGTAGGCCGAGGGGGGGGCAGGCCACCCTCGACACCTTC
CASRPRGGQATLDTF
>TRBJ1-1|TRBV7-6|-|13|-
TGTGCCAGCAGCTTACAATATCCTACTGAAGCTTTCTTT
CASSLQYPTEAFF
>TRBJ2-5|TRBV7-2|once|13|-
TGTGTCAGCTCCCTAGGGGGGGCCAAGACCCAGTACTTC
CVSSLGGAKTQYF
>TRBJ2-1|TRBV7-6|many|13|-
TGTGCCAGCAGCTTAGGTTCCAACAATGAGCAGTTCTTC
CASSLGSNNEQFF
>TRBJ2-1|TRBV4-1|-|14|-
TGCGCCAGCAGCCAAGATCACATCAACAATGAGCAGTTCTTC
CASSQDHINNEQFF
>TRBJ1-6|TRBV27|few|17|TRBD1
TGTGCCAGCAGCTGGGACAGGCCCAAGATGAATAATTCACCCCTCCACTTT
CASSWDRPKMNNSPLHF
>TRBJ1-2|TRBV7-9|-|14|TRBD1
TGTGCCAGCAGGCGACCGGGACAGCGATATGGCTACACCTTC
CASRRPGQRYGYTF
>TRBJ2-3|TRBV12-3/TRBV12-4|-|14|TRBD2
TGTGCCAGCAGTTGGGCGGGGGTGACAGATACGCAGTATTTT
CASSWAGVTDTQYF
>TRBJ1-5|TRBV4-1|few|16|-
TGCGCCAGCAGCCAAGATATCATACAGTTCAATCAGCCCCAGCATTTT
CASSQDIIQFNQPQHF
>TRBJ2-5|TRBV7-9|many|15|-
TGTGCCAGCAGCTTACGGGTTCTAGGGCAAGAGACCCAGTACTTC
CASSLRVLGQETQYF
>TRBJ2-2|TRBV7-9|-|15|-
TGTGCCAGCAGCTTAGGAGGCTGGTACACCGGGGAGCTGTTTTTT
CASSLGGWYTGELFF
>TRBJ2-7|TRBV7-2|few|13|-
TGTGCCAGCAGCTTCGGGGTTACCTACGAGCAGTACTTC
CASSFGVTYEQYF
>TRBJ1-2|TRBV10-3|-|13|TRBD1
TGTGCCATCAGTGCTACAGGGGACTATGGCTACACCTTC
CAISATGDYGYTF
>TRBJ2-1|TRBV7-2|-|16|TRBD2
TGTGCCAGCAGCACCGGGACTAGCGGGGCTTACAATGAGCAGTTCTTC
CASSTGTSGAYNEQFF
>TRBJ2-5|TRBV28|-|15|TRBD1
TGTGCCAGCAGTGGGGGGACAGGTGGAAGAGAGACCCAGTACTTC
CASSGGTGGRETQYF
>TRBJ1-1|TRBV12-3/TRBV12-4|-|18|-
TGTGCCAGCAGTAGGGGGGTCGGGGGCGCACAAACAAACACTGAAGCTTTCTTT
CASSRGVGGAQTNTEAFF
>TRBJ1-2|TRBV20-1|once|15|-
TGCAGTGCTAGGGTCTTGACTCCTACTAGCTATGGCTACACCTTC
CSARVLTPTSYGYTF
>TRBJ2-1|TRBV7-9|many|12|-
TGTGCCAGCAGCTTAACGGCCCCTGAGCAGTTCTTC
CASSLTAPEQFF
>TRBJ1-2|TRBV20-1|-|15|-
TGCAGTGCTAGAGGGCGTTTGACTCCGGGGTATGGCTACACCTTC
CSARGRLTPGYGYTF
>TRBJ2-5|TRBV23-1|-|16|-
TGCGCCAGCAGTCCTCCGGACAAAGGGTTGCTCCAGACCCAGTACTTC
CASSPPDKGLLQTQYF
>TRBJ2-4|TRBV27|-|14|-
TGTGCCAGCAGTTTAGGGCAGGGGGGCCCCATTCAGTACTTC
CASSLGQGGPIQYF